This T cell receptor beta chain emerged from a study of blood T cell repertoires in COVID-19. Authors' methods: Amplification from reference gene primers served as the basis for estimated nucleated cell counts. The data were produced by immunoSEQ multiplex PCR, yet TCRdb's version contains in-frame clones alone and is incomplete. The V and J calls and clone size were taken over from that table, and D and trimming were inferred from the DNA. This sample carries about 110,000 clones, approximately 84% of them seen once, and the ten largest clones take less than 2.5%. Trimming took off 6 bases at V and 4 bases at J, with 17 bases between the two ends. The germline V gene has CDR1 SGHDT and CDR2 YYEEEE. The CDR3 extends over 15 amino acids.

The gene calls are TRBV5-6 and TRBJ1-5; D possibly corresponds to TRBD1 (6 bases). The sequence derives from a human donor in a cohort sampled during active COVID-19. Material: peripheral blood. The CDR3 sequence is CASKLFWDTNQPQHF. The CDR3 DNA sequence: TGTGCCAGCAAGTTGTTCTGGGACACAAATCAGCCCCAGCATTTT.